The following is a T cell receptor beta chain sequence with its context. Its antigen remains unknown. The J segment lost 7 bases and the V segment lost 5 bases, leaving 7 bases of the junction unmatched. Germline assignment: CDR1 MNHEY and CDR2 SVGAGI. The CDR3 length is 13 residues. CD45RO negativity and positive selection for CCR7 defined naive CD8 cells, a population that excluded terminally differentiated effector memory CD45RA+ cells. This entry belongs to a study of shared clonotypes between healthy human individuals. Using immunoSEQ multiplex PCR, the repertoire was profiled, and TCRdb retains in-frame clones only, with some absent. The data show about 680,000 clones, about 92% seen once. Points from the study as a whole: Across subsets, estimated richness was generally greater for naive than for memory populations.

The genes are TRBV6-5 and TRBJ2-7; 8 nucleotides line up with TRBD2. Specimen: naive CD8+ T cells sorted from blood. The origin of this receptor is a man between 25 and 39 years old in good health. The CDR3 protein is CASSRGTRGEQYF. CDR3 coding DNA: TGTGCCAGCAGTCGCGGGACTAGGGGTGAGCAGTACTTC.